This T cell receptor beta chain was observed in a study of cytomegalovirus exposure and HLA in healthy donors. Worth noting for this clone: The target antigen is unknown.

V lost 2 bases and J lost 3, with 14 bases in between. Germline CDR1 reads KGHSH; CDR2 reads LQKENI. The CDR3 loop spans 15 amino acids. Researchers ran the PCR with 60 Vbeta and 13 Jbeta primers. TCRdb keeps only in-frame clones here, not all; method: immunoSEQ multiplex PCR. Here the sample spans approximately 190,000 clones, 82% being singletons. General study points: At a 0.05 false discovery rate, a later analysis found roughly 17,000 TCR beta sequences to be associated with HLA alleles. Immune exposure information available was restricted to CMV serostatus. In a later analysis, TCR association rates varied by HLA locus: DRB1 most, HLA-C fewest. There were under 200 TCR beta chains listed as cytomegalovirus-associated.

The TCR originated in a boy between 2 and 15 years old in good health and CMV-seronegative. Sequences were obtained from PBMCs. This chain links TRBV18 with TRBJ2-7; possible D gene TRBD1, 6 bases. CDR3 nucleotides: TGTGCCAGCTCACCAAAGTTGACAGGTCTCTACGAGCAGTACTTC. It encodes CASSPKLTGLYEQYF.